Following are 13 T cell receptor beta chains from one sample sequenced in a study of T-cell reconstitution after alpha-beta-depleted transplantation in children. The authors prepared the TCRbeta library with unique molecular identifiers. Each CDR3 protein is one row after TCRdb ran MiXCR on the PCR reads. The sample lists about 120,000 distinct CDR3 sequences, 10% to 13% occurring once. Material: PBMCs, obtained before TCRalphabeta/CD19-depleted stem cell transplant. Receptors originate from a boy aged 2 to 10 with acute lymphoblastic leukemia, due to receive a stem cell transplant.

The chain recombines TRBV9 with TRBJ2-1; D assignment may be TRBD1 or TRBD2 (5 bases each). The CDR3 extends over 15 amino acids. Trimming pared 4 bases from V and 0 bases from J, leaving 11 bases between. CDR1 is SGDLS and CDR2 is YYNGEE in the germline V gene. CDR3 amino acids: CASSPMGVSYNEQFF. The CDR3, as DNA: TGTGCCAGCAGCCCGATGGGGGTCTCCTACAATGAGCAGTTCTTC.

The rearrangement joins TRBV10-1 to TRBJ2-1; TRBD2 aligns across 12 bases. The CDR3 spans 16 residues. Germline CDR1 is WNHNN and CDR2 is SYGVQD (reference sequence). Unmatched junction bases numbered 6, after V lost 4 bases and J lost 5 bases. The CDR3 DNA sequence: TGCGCCAGCAGTGGACTACTAGCGGGAGGACACAATGAGCAGTTCTTC. Translated: CASSGLLAGGHNEQFF.

In this sample, this clonotype turned up many times. This chain links TRBV15 with TRBJ2-1; D is undetermined. Trimming removed 0 bases from V and 15 bases from J, with 15 bases in between. The CDR3 consists of 13 residues. Germline CDR1 reads LNHNV; CDR2 reads YYDKDF (reference sequence). The CDR3 region has the DNA TGTGCCACCAGCAGAGATGGTCAGGTGGTACGGTTCTTC. Translation: CATSRDGQVVRFF.

This clonotype has a handful of counts. V is TRBV5-1 and J is TRBJ2-1, with 9 bases lining up with TRBD2. The CDR3 length is 15 residues. Germline V gene sequence: CDR1 SGHRS, CDR2 YFSETQ. Losses at the gene ends were 4 bases for V and 4 bases for J; bases not matched to a gene: 6. CDR3: CASSPGLARYNEQFF. In DNA, the CDR3 is TGCGCCAGCAGCCCCGGACTAGCGCGATACAATGAGCAGTTCTTC.

This chain joins TRBV7-9 and TRBJ2-5, with TRBD2 matching 8 bases. The CDR3 has 17 amino acids. Germline lookup yields CDR1 SEHNR and CDR2 FQNEAQ (reference sequence). Trimming at V came to 3 bases and at J to 0 bases, leaving 9 bases not matched to a gene. This CDR3 reads CASSLFPAGEDQETQYF. CDR3 coding DNA: TGTGCCAGCAGCTTGTTCCCAGCGGGAGAAGACCAAGAGACCCAGTACTTC.

This chain connects TRBV4-1 to TRBJ1-1, with D unresolved. The CDR3 is 14 residues long. V lost 4 bases to trimming and J lost 1 base, with 10 bases between them. CDR1 and CDR2 from the germline V gene are MGHRA and YSYEKL. The CDR3 loop is CASSRLEGNTEAFF. CDR3 sequence (DNA): TGCGCCAGCAGCCGGCTCGAGGGGAACACTGAAGCTTTCTTT.

This clonotype was counted a few times. This chain connects TRBV3-1 to TRBJ2-5; 7 nucleotides line up with TRBD2. This CDR3 contains 16 residues. Germline V gene sequence: CDR1 LGHDT, CDR2 YNNKEL (reference sequence). The J segment lost 2 bases and the V segment lost 1 base, leaving 7 bases of the junction unmatched. The chain's CDR3 is CASSQVLGGYQETQYF. CDR3 nucleotide sequence: TGTGCCAGCAGCCAAGTCTTGGGGGGGTATCAAGAGACCCAGTACTTC.

This clonotype was found many times. The rearrangement links TRBV20-1 to TRBJ2-3; TRBD2 matches at 10 bases. The V gene end was trimmed by 8 bases and the J gene end by 5 bases; junction bases not matched to a gene: 4. The CDR3 loop spans 12 amino acids. Per the germline V gene, CDR1 is DFQATT and CDR2 is SNEGSKA (reference sequence). CDR3 protein: CSFRLAGDTQYF. DNA of the CDR3: TGCAGTTTTCGACTAGCGGGAGATACGCAGTATTTT.

The rearrangement links TRBV7-2 to TRBJ2-3, with TRBD2 identical over 11 bases. The trim removed 1 base at V and 4 bases at J, leaving 1 base unmatched. Germline V gives CDR1 SGHTA, CDR2 FQGNSA. The CDR3 totals 15 residues. The DNA of the CDR3 is TGTGCCAGCAGCTTAGTAGCGGGAGGGCCAGATACGCAGTATTTT. Its protein is CASSLVAGGPDTQYF.

The V call is TRBV6-5, the J call TRBJ1-4; no clear D. Germline lookup yields CDR1 MNHEY and CDR2 SVGAGI. V dropped 0 bases and J dropped 0 bases, with 8 bases sitting between them. The CDR3 totals 16 residues. CDR3 sequence: CASSYSPAATNEKLFF. CDR3 sequence (DNA): TGTGCCAGCAGTTACTCCCCGGCGGCAACTAATGAAAAACTGTTTTTT.

As to this clonotype: A much larger clone lies one base from this, so it may be a read error. The chain combines TRBV20-1 with TRBJ1-1; TRBD1 aligns across 8 bases. CDR3 length: 13 amino acids. V shed 5 bases, J shed 4 bases, and the junction held 6 bases outside the gene matches. Germline V gene sequence: CDR1 DFQATT, CDR2 SNEGSKA (reference sequence). The CDR3 loop is CSALRGQGTEAFF. The CDR3 DNA sequence: TGCAGTGCTCTCAGGGGGCAGGGCACTGAAGCTTTCTTT.

This clonotype was picked up a small number of times. J is TRBJ2-2 and V is TRBV5-1; weak D call: TRBD1 (5 bases). This CDR3 contains 17 residues. Germline V lookup: CDR1 SGHRS, CDR2 YFSETQ. V dropped 5 bases and J dropped 3 bases, with 20 bases sitting between them. Written as DNA, the CDR3 is TGCGCCAGCAGTCTGCTGGGGCCCCCGGGCGACACCGGGGAGCTGTTTTTT. This gives the protein CASSLLGPPGDTGELFF.

This clonotype was picked up many times. The V gene is TRBV10-3, the J gene TRBJ1-1; TRBD1 matches 8 bases. After removal of 0 bases from V and 4 bases from J, the junction contained 1 base not matched to a gene. Germline V gene data show CDR1 as ENHRY and CDR2 as SYGVKD. This CDR3 contains 14 residues. The CDR3 region is CAISESTGGTEAFF. CDR3 nucleotides: TGTGCCATCAGTGAGTCTACAGGGGGCACTGAAGCTTTCTTT.